This entry is about one T cell receptor beta chain. Antigen unknown. Trimming shortened V by 1 base and J by 0 bases, and 9 bases separated the two germline ends. The CDR3 is 15 residues long. Looked up from germline, CDR1 is SGHRS and CDR2 is YFSETQ. The data originate from a study of shared clonotypes between healthy human individuals. Study information: Per donor, CD8 memory used one plate, CD8 naive used two, CD4 memory used three and CD4 naive used three. The study's findings and limits: Non-shared clonotypes were found to have lower generation probabilities than the clonotypes that were shared by all four of the sorted-subset donors. Expectations were that clonotype sharing among donors would be affected by sequencing depth.

Those who donated were healthy HIV-negative adults, with no recent acute infections or vaccinations reported. Method: immunoSEQ multiplex PCR; TCRdb's copy keeps in-frame clones and lacks some. The data show about 2.3 million clones, 90% to 95% seen once. The TCR sequence derives from a man younger than 35 in good health. Some clones in this sample may be carry-over from other donors' samples. The chain combines TRBV5-1 with TRBJ2-3; D ambiguous. Sequenced input: naive CD4+ T cells from PBMCs. Subset of the sample: CD45RA+ positively selected. The CDR3 DNA follows: TGCGCCAGCAGCTTGAGAAGCCGGAGCACAGATACGCAGTATTTT. Its translation is CASSLRSRSTDTQYF.